This T cell receptor (beta chain) was identified during a study of Ad26.COV2.S vaccination and SARS-CoV-2 variants. Whole-study findings and limits: Analyses of TCR breadth and depth may have underestimated total T cell responses. Vaccinees displayed broader spike-specific TCR repertoires than placebo recipients.

A remark on this clone: Its antigen is not known.

Unmatched junction bases numbered 6, after V lost 1 base and J lost 2 bases. Germline values: CDR1 KGHSH, CDR2 LQKENI. This CDR3 spans 17 amino acids. The protocol was immunoSEQ multiplex PCR, while the TCRdb copy is restricted to in-frame clones and leaves out a portion. This sample has under 500,000 clones, with 92% found just once. Treatment: 19 received Ad26.COV2.S at low or high dose, single or two shots; a few received placebo; per-sample allocation not given. Samples analyzed were those drawn on day 63 after the first vaccine or placebo injection. This receptor was identified in a person aged 18-65 years who received the Ad26.COV2.S COVID-19 vaccine or a placebo. The specimen was peripheral blood, collected in a trial of Ad26.COV2.S vaccine versus placebo. This rearrangement joins TRBV18 to TRBJ2-5; 11 bases align to TRBD2. The CDR3 loop reads CASSPLRSGGEQETQYF. The CDR3 coding sequence is TGTGCCAGCTCACCACTGCGTAGCGGGGGGGAACAAGAGACCCAGTACTTC.